This T cell receptor beta chain was profiled in a study of blood T cell repertoires in COVID-19. Only in-frame clones appear in the TCRdb table, and some are missing; sequencing was by immunoSEQ multiplex PCR. The sample consists of some 70,000 clones, 75% to 85% of them appearing once. The sequenced material came from peripheral blood. The clonotype was recovered from a woman in her sixties with acute or convalescent COVID-19.

The DNA for the CDR3 is TGTGCCAGCAGTTCACAGGGGGCGGAGGAAAAACTGTTTTTT. Its translation is CASSSQGAEEKLFF. The chain uses TRBV6-6 and TRBJ1-4; 9 bases match TRBD1. CDR3 size: 14 residues. V trimming: 4 bases; J trimming: 8 bases; junction bases outside the gene matches: 5. Germline CDR1 is MNHNY and CDR2 is SVGAGI (reference sequence).